The 28 T cell receptor beta chains given below trace back to one sample, sequenced in a study of OX40 agonist ivuxolimab in advanced cancers. Method: immunoSEQ multiplex PCR; TCRdb's copy keeps in-frame clones and lacks some. This sample has about 47,000 clones; about nine tenths occur once, and the top ten carry 11% to 15%. Source: CD4+ or CD8+ T cells sorted from blood, taken in a trial of the OX40 agonist ivuxolimab. The receptor source for this set is an adult with an advanced solid tumor such as melanoma, head and neck, liver or kidney cancer.

This clone showed up just once. The chain combines TRBV4-1 with TRBJ1-5; 10 nucleotides align to TRBD1. Germline trimming cut 5 bases from V and 7 bases from J; bases unmatched to any gene: 2. The CDR3 has 13 residues. CDR1 is MGHRA, CDR2 YSYEKL, per germline. The CDR3 reads CASSWTGGQPQHF. The DNA of the CDR3 is TGCGCCAGCAGCTGGACAGGGGGGCAGCCCCAGCATTTT.

This clone is medium-sized by share. This chain uses TRBV9 with TRBJ1-1; D is uncertain. The CDR3 extends over 14 amino acids. Germline assignment: CDR1 SGDLS and CDR2 YYNGEE. V was cut by 0 bases and J by 6 bases, with 12 bases left in between. CDR3 coding DNA: TGTGCCAGCAGCGTAGAAGTGGAGGAACCTGAAGCTTTCTTT. It specifies CASSVEVEEPEAFF.

Written as DNA, the CDR3 is TGCAGCGTAATAAACTACGAGCAGTACTTC. It yields the protein CSVINYEQYF. The chain carries TRBV29-1 and TRBJ2-7, with D unclear. The ends were cut back, 6 bases at V and 3 bases at J, with 6 bases in the middle. The length of the CDR3 is 10 residues. The germline V gene encodes CDR1 SQVTM and CDR2 ANQGSEA.

This clone was counted a single time. V is TRBV7-9 and J is TRBJ2-5, with D hard to call. The CDR3 is 16 residues long. The V end lost 2 bases, the J end lost 0 bases, and 13 bases lay between the germline ends. Germline V gene lookup returns CDR1 SEHNR and CDR2 FQNEAQ (reference sequence). The CDR3 nucleotides read TGTGCCAGCAGCTTAATTGTAACCGAGTACCAAGAGACCCAGTACTTC. Translation gives CASSLIVTEYQETQYF.

For the CDR3, the DNA is TGCAGTGCTCCGTTTGCCGGGGAGCTGTTTTTT. Translation: CSAPFAGELFF. V usage is TRBV20-1 and J usage is TRBJ2-2; unclear D gene. The germline CDR1 and CDR2 sequences are DFQATT and SNEGSKA (reference sequence). The CDR3 consists of 11 residues. The germline V and J ends were trimmed by 5 bases and 6 bases, with 7 bases remaining between them.

The J gene is TRBJ2-7, the V gene TRBV11-3, with D uncertain. V lost 0 bases and J lost 6, with 15 bases in between. This CDR3 has 15 amino acids. The germline V gene encodes CDR1 SGHNT and CDR2 YENEEA. CDR3 DNA: TGTGCCAGCAGCTTAGATTGTGTGACCCCCTGCGAGCAGTACTTC. This codes for CASSLDCVTPCEQYF.

The chain is built from TRBV7-9 and TRBJ1-2; unclear D gene. V gave up 1 base and J gave up 0 bases, with 9 bases separating them. The CDR3 has 15 amino acids. From germline, CDR1 is SEHNR and CDR2 FQNEAQ (reference sequence). The CDR3 spells CASSLGMPSNYGYTF. Here the CDR3 DNA reads TGTGCCAGCAGCTTAGGAATGCCCTCTAACTATGGCTACACCTTC.

The V and J genes are TRBV7-2 and TRBJ2-5; no firm D call. The CDR3 is made up of 14 amino acids. Germline assignment: CDR1 SGHTA and CDR2 FQGNSA. The germline V and J ends were trimmed by 5 bases and 4 bases, with 14 bases remaining between them. The CDR3 reads CASSPIAGGETQYF. For the CDR3, the DNA is TGTGCCAGCAGCCCCATAGCCGGTGGAGAGACCCAGTACTTC. Looking up the rest from reference TRBV7-2 and TRBJ2-5 gives the full variable domain: GAGVSQSPSNKVTEKGKDVELRCDPISGHTALYWYRQSLGQGLEFLIYFQGNSAPDKSGLPSDRFSAERTGGSVSTLTIQRTQQEDSAVYLCASSPIAGGETQYFGPGTRLLVL.

Here the CDR3 DNA reads TGTGCCACCAGCGTCGATGGAGTCGCTGGAAACACCATATATTTT. This encodes CATSVDGVAGNTIYF. The chain carries TRBV15 and TRBJ1-3, with unresolved D. CDR1 is LNHNV and CDR2 is YYDKDF in the germline V gene (reference sequence). The CDR3 is 15 amino acids. Between the trimmed V and J ends, which lost 5 bases and 2 bases, there was a span of 13 bases.

This clone was counted once. The V and J genes are TRBV4-1 and TRBJ1-1; no clear D gene. The germline CDR1 and CDR2 sequences are MGHRA and YSYEKL. The CDR3 has 15 residues. Trimming stripped 1 base from V and 4 bases from J, with 13 bases between. DNA of the CDR3: TGCGCCAGCAGCCAAGGGACGTTTATGAGCACTGAAGCTTTCTTT. Protein product: CASSQGTFMSTEAFF.

The V call is TRBV5-1, the J call TRBJ1-1, with a tentative D call TRBD1 (5 bases). V shed 0 bases and J shed 4 bases, with 10 bases lying between them. This CDR3 has 14 amino acids. Germline V gives CDR1 SGHRS, CDR2 YFSETQ. The DNA for the CDR3 is TGCGCCAGCAGCTTGGACCTGGGGGGCACTGAAGCTTTCTTT. Its protein product is CASSLDLGGTEAFF.

The J gene is TRBJ2-1, the V gene TRBV6-5, with TRBD1 matching 8 bases. Germline CDR1 is MNHEY and CDR2 is SVGAGI. Trimming cost V 5 bases and J 13 bases; bases outside gene matches: 7. The CDR3 loop spans 12 amino acids. The CDR3 spells CASSTDRGGQFF. In DNA form, the CDR3 reads TGTGCCAGCAGTACCGACAGGGGCGGTCAGTTCTTC.

This chain joins TRBV7-3 and TRBJ2-7; perhaps D is TRBD1 or TRBD2 (6 bases each). The CDR3 spans 14 residues. V lost 5 bases, J lost 5 bases, and 16 bases lay in between. CDR1 is SGHTA and CDR2 is FQGTGA in the germline V gene. CDR3 region: CASSPQGGLDEQYF. The CDR3 bases are TGTGCCAGCAGCCCACAGGGAGGTCTCGACGAGCAGTACTTC.

The CDR3 protein is CASSPSGLGDTQYF. DNA of the CDR3: TGTGCCAGCAGCCCTTCCGGGCTCGGGGATACGCAGTATTTT. The chain joins TRBV7-2 to TRBJ2-3; D ambiguous. The CDR3 has 14 amino acids. CDR1 and CDR2 (germline): SGHTA, FQGNSA. Trimming took off 5 bases at V and 6 bases at J, with 15 bases between the two ends. Full variable domain (rest looked up from reference TRBV7-2 and TRBJ2-3): GAGVSQSPSNKVTEKGKDVELRCDPISGHTALYWYRQSLGQGLEFLIYFQGNSAPDKSGLPSDRFSAERTGGSVSTLTIQRTQQEDSAVYLCASSPSGLGDTQYFGPGTRLTVL.

V usage is TRBV30 and J usage is TRBJ2-1; a weak D match, TRBD1 (6 bases). Germline V gene sequence: CDR1 GTSNPN, CDR2 SVGIG (reference sequence). The CDR3 has 13 residues. V was trimmed by 0 bases and J by 3 bases, leaving 6 bases between them. The CDR3 region has the DNA TGTGCCTGGAGTGTACAGGGCTACAATGAGCAGTTCTTC. It encodes CAWSVQGYNEQFF.

The chain links TRBV7-8 to TRBJ2-3; D is perhaps TRBD1 (7 bases). Germline V lookup: CDR1 SGHVS, CDR2 FQNEAQ. V shed 5 bases and J shed 0 bases, with 15 bases lying between them. This CDR3 is built from 16 residues. CDR3 in amino acids: CASSRGTAYSTDTQYF. The CDR3, as DNA: TGTGCCAGCAGCCGCGGGACAGCTTATAGCACAGATACGCAGTATTTT. Based on the CDR3 plus reference TRBV7-8 and TRBJ2-3, the full variable domain is GAGVSQSPRYKVAKRGQDVALRCDPISGHVSLFWYQQALGQGPEFLTYFQNEAQLDKSGLPSDRFFAERPEGSVSTLKIQRTQQEDSAVYLCASSRGTAYSTDTQYFGPGTRLTVL.

The V call is TRBV4-1, the J call TRBJ2-6, with D perhaps matching TRBD1 (5 bases). Trimming shortened V by 5 bases and J by 0 bases, and 17 bases separated the two germline ends. CDR3 length: 18 amino acids. Per germline, CDR1 MGHRA and CDR2 YSYEKL. CDR3 bases: TGCGCCAGCAGCTCGAATGGTGGGGCCGTCTCTGGGGCCAACGTCCTGACTTTC. Encoded protein: CASSSNGGAVSGANVLTF.

CDR3 nucleotides: TGTGCCAGCAGCTTAGCTGGGGTCGAGCAGTACTTC. As protein: CASSLAGVEQYF. The chain employs TRBV7-9 and TRBJ2-7, with D uncertain. Trimming shortened V by 0 bases and J by 6 bases, and 6 bases separated the two germline ends. Germline values: CDR1 SEHNR, CDR2 FQNEAQ (reference sequence). The CDR3 has 12 amino acids.

The chain recombines TRBV28 with TRBJ1-1, with D perhaps TRBD1 (5 bases). Germline V gene sequence: CDR1 MDHEN, CDR2 SYDVKM. Trimming left V 5 bases short and J 3 bases short, with 16 bases between. The CDR3 covers 15 residues. Written as DNA, the CDR3 is TGTGCCAGCAGTCCGCTTTGGGGGGGAGACACTGAAGCTTTCTTT. Its protein is CASSPLWGGDTEAFF. Variable domain in full (rest from reference TRBV28 and TRBJ1-1): DVKVTQSSRYLVKRTGEKVFLECVQDMDHENMFWYRQDPGLGLRLIYFSYDVKMKEKGDIPEGYSVSREKKERFSLILESASTNQTSMYLCASSPLWGGDTEAFFGQGTRLTVV.

This clone came up a few times. The chain recombines TRBV14 with TRBJ2-1; D gene unclear. The CDR3 is 15 amino acids. The V and J ends lost 4 bases and 0 bases respectively, with 10 bases between them. Germline-derived CDR1 and CDR2 are SGHDN and FVKESK. CDR3: CASSPFRSSYNEQFF. CDR3 DNA: TGTGCCAGCAGCCCCTTCAGGAGCTCCTACAATGAGCAGTTCTTC.

V and J are TRBV6-5 and TRBJ1-5; tentatively, D is TRBD1 (5 bases). Germline loops: CDR1 MNHEY, CDR2 SVGAGI. V lost 2 bases and J 5 bases, leaving 13 bases between the germline ends. The CDR3 covers 15 residues. DNA for the CDR3: TGTGCCAGCAGTTACATCGGGCAGGGCTATCAGCCCCAGCATTTT. This gives the protein CASSYIGQGYQPQHF.

This rearrangement joins TRBV14 to TRBJ2-1; D tentatively reads TRBD1 or TRBD2 (6 bases each). The V end lost 4 bases, the J end lost 7 bases, and 11 bases lay between the germline ends. Germline lookup yields CDR1 SGHDN and CDR2 FVKESK. The CDR3 sequence is 13 residues long. CDR3 in amino acids: CASSRGARNEQFF. CDR3 sequence (DNA): TGTGCCAGCAGCCGGGGGGCCAGGAATGAGCAGTTCTTC.

The chain carries TRBV19 and TRBJ1-1; TRBD1 matches 7 bases. J lost 3 bases, V lost 5 bases, and 9 bases had no gene match. Germline CDR1 reads LNHDA; CDR2 reads SQIVND (reference sequence). This CDR3 spans 15 amino acids. The CDR3 spells CASSPRQGRDTEAFF. The CDR3 DNA is TGTGCCAGTAGTCCTCGACAGGGTAGGGACACTGAAGCTTTCTTT. Using reference TRBV19 and TRBJ1-1 for the parts outside the CDR3, the full variable domain is DGGITQSPKYLFRKEGQNVTLSCEQNLNHDAMYWYRQDPGQGLRLIYYSQIVNDFQKGDIAEGYSVSREKKESFPLTVTSAQKNPTAFYLCASSPRQGRDTEAFFGQGTRLTVV.

The chain recombines TRBV27 with TRBJ2-7; maybe TRBD1 (5 bases). The germline V and J ends were trimmed by 8 bases and 5 bases, with 16 bases remaining between them. CDR1 MNHEY and CDR2 SMNVEV come from the germline V gene (reference sequence). The CDR3 covers 13 residues. DNA for the CDR3: TGTGCCAGCTCATCAGGGCCTAGGAACGAGCAGTACTTC. Protein product: CASSSGPRNEQYF.

The chain has TRBV9 and TRBJ2-5; tentatively, D is TRBD2 (6 bases). Trimming pared 3 bases from V and 0 bases from J, leaving 9 bases between. The V gene's germline CDR1 is SGDLS and CDR2 YYNGEE. This CDR3 is 14 amino acids long. CDR3 nucleotide sequence: TGTGCCAGCAGCGCCCGGGACTACCAAGAGACCCAGTACTTC. This codes for CASSARDYQETQYF.

This rearrangement joins TRBV21-1 to TRBJ2-1; no DNA check was done on the table's D call, TRBD2. TRBV21-1 is a pseudogene segment. The length of the CDR3 is 15 residues. The CDR3 is CASSYAGGPRNEQFF. The CDR3 DNA reads TGTGCCAGCAGTTACGCGGGGGGCCCTCGCAATGAGCAGTTCTTC.

The V call is TRBV2, the J call TRBJ1-6, with D perhaps matching TRBD1 (5 bases). The germline V gene encodes CDR1 SNHLY and CDR2 FYNNEI. CDR3 length: 15 amino acids. V was clipped by 2 bases and J by 8 bases, with 13 bases between them. CDR3 region: CASSEFAGTDSPLHF. Written as DNA, the CDR3 is TGTGCCAGCAGTGAATTTGCAGGGACTGATTCACCCCTCCACTTT.

This rearrangement joins TRBV2 to TRBJ2-7, with 7 positions matching TRBD2. Germline values: CDR1 SNHLY, CDR2 FYNNEI. This CDR3 has 14 residues. Unmatched junction bases numbered 6, after V lost 5 bases and J lost 2 bases. CDR3 DNA sequence: TGTGCCAGCAGTAGCGGGATTACTACCTACGAGCAGTACTTC. Its protein product is CASSSGITTYEQYF.